The next 12 T cell receptor beta chains were all read from a single sample in a study of shared clonotypes between healthy human individuals. Some clones are missing from TCRdb's copy, which holds only in-frame ones; the method was immunoSEQ multiplex PCR. This table has roughly 2.4 million clones, approximately 94% appearing once. Material: naive CD4+ T cells sorted from blood. Indicated subset: CD45RA+ positively selected. The source of these receptors is a man between 18 and 35 years old in good health.

Turning to this clone: The same CDR3 also results from other DNA sequences found in this sample. The gene calls are TRBV7-9 and TRBJ2-1, with D uncertain. This CDR3 region has 14 residues. Between the trimmed V and J ends, which lost 1 base and 2 bases, there was a span of 6 bases. Per germline, CDR1 SEHNR and CDR2 FQNEAQ (reference sequence). Written as DNA, the CDR3 is TGTGCCAGCAGCTTAGGGCTAGCCTACAATGAGCAGTTCTTC. Its translation is CASSLGLAYNEQFF. Based on the CDR3 plus reference TRBV7-9 and TRBJ2-1, the full variable domain is DTGVSQNPRHKITKRGQNVTFRCDPISEHNRLYWYRQTLGQGPEFLTYFQNEAQLEKSRLLSDRFSAERPKGSFSTLEIQRTEQGDSAMYLCASSLGLAYNEQFFGPGTRLTVL.

The V call is TRBV5-1, the J call TRBJ1-4; D call uncertain. Germline assignment: CDR1 SGHRS and CDR2 YFSETQ. Trimming removed 0 bases from V and 5 bases from J, with 11 bases in between. CDR3 length equals 15 residues. CDR3 coding DNA: TGCGCCAGCAGCTTGGTAGGACCTGAGAATGAAAAACTGTTTTTT. It codes for CASSLVGPENEKLFF.

The J gene is TRBJ1-5, the V gene TRBV6-1; D gene ambiguous. The ends were cut back, 0 bases at V and 9 bases at J, with 12 bases in the middle. The CDR3 runs 14 residues. Germline assignment: CDR1 MNHNS and CDR2 SASEGT. The CDR3, as DNA: TGTGCCAGCAGTGAAGCGGGAGTGCGTATGCCCCAGCATTTT. Protein product: CASSEAGVRMPQHF.

The CDR3 DNA reads as TGCGCCAGCAGCTTAGGAGGGTACGGCAATGAGCAGTTCTTC. Its protein is CASSLGGYGNEQFF. The chain joins TRBV5-1 to TRBJ2-1, with a weak D call TRBD2 (6 bases). Germline assignment: CDR1 SGHRS and CDR2 YFSETQ. CDR3 length: 14 residues. V lost 2 bases and J lost 6, with 12 bases in between.

The rearrangement joins TRBV10-3 to TRBJ1-6; D gene unclear. CDR3 length: 13 amino acids. The V gene lost 3 bases and the J gene lost 9 bases, with 9 bases spanning the gap. Germline-derived CDR1 and CDR2 are ENHRY and SYGVKD. The CDR3 reads CAISEQSISPLHF. CDR3 nucleotides: TGTGCCATCAGTGAACAGTCTATTTCACCCCTCCACTTT.

The chain couples TRBV7-2 to TRBJ2-2, with D possibly being TRBD2 (6 bases). Trimming cost V 5 bases and J 1 base, with 17 bases left between them. CDR3 length: 17 amino acids. The germline V gene has CDR1 SGHTA and CDR2 FQGNSA. CDR3 coding DNA: TGTGCCAGCAGCCCCCGGACTAAGCCATTGAACACCGGGGAGCTGTTTTTT. Translated: CASSPRTKPLNTGELFF.

In DNA form, the CDR3 reads TGTGCCAGCAGCGGAATGGGACAGACAAGGACCCAGTACTTC. Amino acids: CASSGMGQTRTQYF. The V and J genes are TRBV9 and TRBJ2-5; TRBD1 matches 7 bases. Germline lookup yields CDR1 SGDLS and CDR2 YYNGEE. The CDR3 loop spans 14 amino acids. V dropped 3 bases and J dropped 7; count of bases not matched to a gene: 9.

This clone was seen just once. This sequence joins TRBV29-1 and TRBJ2-7, with D possibly matching TRBD1 (6 bases). Germline V gene sequence: CDR1 SQVTM, CDR2 ANQGSEA. Trimming took off 7 bases at V and 0 bases at J, with 16 bases between the two ends. The CDR3 extends over 14 amino acids. The chain's CDR3 is CSGGPSQSSYEQYF. CDR3 nucleotides: TGCAGCGGGGGGCCTAGCCAGAGCTCCTACGAGCAGTACTTC.

The chain links TRBV28 to TRBJ2-1; D tentatively fits TRBD1 or TRBD2 (5 bases each). Trimming removed 5 bases at V and 10 bases at J, with 15 bases between. The CDR3 is 13 residues long. CDR1 is MDHEN, CDR2 SYDVKM, per germline. The CDR3 loop is CASSAPSGREQFF. Written as DNA, the CDR3 is TGTGCCAGCAGTGCCCCCTCGGGGCGGGAGCAGTTCTTC.

The chain combines TRBV12-5 with TRBJ2-1; 14 bases line up with TRBD2. V lost 3 bases to trimming and J lost 0 bases; unmatched junction nucleotides: 16. The CDR3 runs 22 residues. CDR1 is LGHNT, CDR2 FRNRAP, per germline. The CDR3 sequence is CASGFRAGGLAGGTNSYNEQFF. DNA for the CDR3: TGTGCTAGTGGTTTCCGGGCAGGAGGACTAGCGGGAGGTACGAACTCCTACAATGAGCAGTTCTTC.

The genes are TRBV6-4 and TRBJ2-7; TRBD1 aligns across 8 bases. With 8 bases clipped from V and 4 bases from J, the junction kept 4 bases outside the gene matches. The CDR3 spans 12 residues. Germline loops: CDR1 MRHNA, CDR2 SNTAGT. The CDR3 region has the DNA TGTGCCAGCCCCAGGGGGCTGTACGAGCAGTACTTC. Protein: CASPRGLYEQYF.

The chain joins TRBV6-5 to TRBJ1-2, with D unresolved. The germline V gene encodes CDR1 MNHEY and CDR2 SVGAGI. The CDR3 consists of 13 residues. Trimming took 3 bases from V and 4 from J, leaving 9 bases between them. CDR3 DNA: TGTGCCAGCAGTTATCCCGGAACCTATGGCTACACCTTC. It is translated as CASSYPGTYGYTF.